This record looks at one T cell receptor beta chain sequence and its context. Its target is not known. Primers for the PCR totalled 60 Vbeta and 13 Jbeta. The assay was immunoSEQ multiplex PCR, and TCRdb's table has in-frame clones only and misses some. The sample shows roughly 100,000 clones, approximately 85% of them seen only once. The CDR3 covers 18 residues. The J segment lost 5 bases and the V segment lost 0 bases, leaving 10 bases of the junction unmatched. The V gene's germline CDR1 is SGHVS and CDR2 FQNEAQ. The data derive from a study of cytomegalovirus exposure and HLA in healthy donors. Regarding the study as a whole: A likely sequencing artifact accounted for one observed cluster of highly shared sequence variants. With later analysis, a missense DCLRE1C variant became linked to TCR beta V- and J-gene trimming.

The chain joins TRBV7-8 to TRBJ2-5; 12 bases line up with TRBD2. The sequence was obtained from a man aged 25 to 45 in good health and CMV-seronegative. Material: PBMCs. The CDR3 coding sequence is TGTGCCAGCAGCTTAGCTCCTAGCGGGGGGGCACTGTTGGAGACCCAGTACTTC. It specifies CASSLAPSGGALLETQYF. The entire variable domain, with the rest obtained from reference TRBV7-8 and TRBJ2-5, is as follows: GAGVSQSPRYKVAKRGQDVALRCDPISGHVSLFWYQQALGQGPEFLTYFQNEAQLDKSGLPSDRFFAERPEGSVSTLKIQRTQQEDSAVYLCASSLAPSGGALLETQYFGPGTRLLVL.